This is a list of T cell receptor beta chains from one sample in a study of beta chain features in type 1 diabetes. Only in-frame clones appear in the TCRdb table, and some are missing; sequencing was by immunoSEQ multiplex PCR. Of 310,000 or so clones in the sample, roughly 9% were seen once. Input material: central memory CD4+ T cells from blood. The receptors stem from a man under 40 with type 1 diabetes. Each CDR3 is given with its conserved first and last residue. D genes are given only for firm matches. Clone size is not always given. Where it is, it says once, few, many or a class for expanded clones.

J,D,V,size,DNA,CDR3
TRBJ1-5,NA,TRBV28,NA,TGTGCCAGCAGCCTAATCAATCAGCCCCAGCATTTT,CASSLINQPQHF
TRBJ2-5,TRBD2,TRBV28,NA,TGTGCCAGCAGTACTAGCGGGGGAACGGAGACCCAGTACTTC,CASSTSGGTETQYF
TRBJ2-2,NA,TRBV20-1,NA,TGCAGTGCTAGAGTGGGCGGGGAGCTGTTTTTT,CSARVGGELFF
TRBJ2-3,TRBD2,TRBV5-4,once,TGTGCCAGCAGCTTATTGGCGGGGGTCAGAGATACGCAGTATTTT,CASSLLAGVRDTQYF
TRBJ2-5,TRBD2,TRBV30,NA,TGTGCCTGGGCTAGCGGGGGACAAGAGACCCAGTACTTC,CAWASGGQETQYF
TRBJ1-6,TRBD1,TRBV7-2,NA,TGTGCCAGCAGCCGTCGACAGGGAGATTATAATTCACCCCTCCACTTT,CASSRRQGDYNSPLHF
TRBJ2-2,TRBD1,TRBV2,NA,TGTGCCAGCAGTACCGGGACAGGGAACACCGGGGAGCTGTTTTTT,CASSTGTGNTGELFF
TRBJ2-3,TRBD2,TRBV5-1,few,TGCGCCAGCAGCTTGGGAACTAGCGGGGACACAGATACGCAGTATTTT,CASSLGTSGDTDTQYF
TRBJ2-7,NA,TRBV2,NA,TGTGCCAGCACCCCCATCCCAGGGGCGACCTACGAGCAGTACTTC,CASTPIPGATYEQYF
TRBJ1-1,NA,TRBV6-6,NA,TGTGCCAGCACCCGGGGAAGTATGAACACTGAAGCTTTCTTT,CASTRGSMNTEAFF
TRBJ2-1,NA,TRBV30,few,TGTGCCTGGGGGGGGAACAATGAGCAGTTCTTC,CAWGGNNEQFF
TRBJ1-2,TRBD1,TRBV6-5,few,TGTGCCAGCAGTCCGGGGGACAGGGACTATGGCTACACCTTC,CASSPGDRDYGYTF
TRBJ1-2,NA,TRBV6-6,few,TGTGCCATCAGTGAGTCCTTGATCTATGGCTACACCTTC,CAISESLIYGYTF
TRBJ1-2,TRBD1,TRBV19,NA,TGTGCCAGTACGGACAGGGCCCGATCCTCTAACTATGGCTACACCTTC,CASTDRARSSNYGYTF
TRBJ2-7,TRBD1,TRBV11-2,NA,TGTGCCAGCAGCCTCATTCCGGGACAGTACGAGCAGTACTTC,CASSLIPGQYEQYF
TRBJ1-1,NA,TRBV15,few,TGTGCCACCAGCAGAGAGTCGGGAAAAGCTTTCTTT,CATSRESGKAFF
TRBJ2-5,NA,TRBV11-2,few,TGTGCCAGCAGCTTAGTCGGGGTTTCCCAAGAGACCCAGTACTTC,CASSLVGVSQETQYF
TRBJ1-6,NA,TRBV11-2,NA,TGTGCCAGCAGCTTAGACTCGAGCTCCGGTTCACCCCTCCACTTT,CASSLDSSSGSPLHF
TRBJ2-5,NA,TRBV6-5,few,TGTGCCAGCAGTTCCCGGGGTGAAGGGACCCAGTACTTC,CASSSRGEGTQYF
TRBJ2-6,NA,TRBV29-1,NA,TGCAGCGCCTGGGGGGCCGGGGCCAACGTCCTGACTTTC,CSAWGAGANVLTF
TRBJ1-2,NA,TRBV28,NA,TGTGCCAGCAGTTCACCTCAGGGTAATTATGGCTACACCTTC,CASSSPQGNYGYTF
TRBJ2-3,NA,TRBV7-7,few,TGTGCCAGCAGCCCGATCCCCCACCTTAGCACAGATACGCAGTATTTT,CASSPIPHLSTDTQYF